A single sample gave rise to the 26 T cell receptor beta chains below, sequenced in a study of blood T cell repertoires in COVID-19. Method: immunoSEQ multiplex PCR; TCRdb's copy keeps in-frame clones and lacks some. Among about 110,000 clones listed, roughly 83% were seen once. Sequences were obtained from peripheral blood. All receptors come from a woman aged 55-75 years with acute or convalescent COVID-19.

The chain employs TRBV19 and TRBJ2-1; the match to TRBD2 covers 14 bases. In germline, CDR1 is LNHDA, CDR2 SQIVND (reference sequence). The CDR3 extends over 15 amino acids. V was pared by 3 bases and J by 6 bases, with 1 base of the junction left unmatched. As DNA, the CDR3 is TGTGCCAGTAGTATTGGACTAGCGGGAGGCAATGAGCAGTTCTTC. It encodes CASSIGLAGGNEQFF.

V usage is TRBV2 and J usage is TRBJ1-4; 10 positions agree with TRBD1. Germline V gene data show CDR1 as SNHLY and CDR2 as FYNNEI. J gave up 6 bases and V 6 bases, and 4 bases lay outside the gene matches. The CDR3 length is 14 residues. The CDR3 spells CASRPGTGDEKLFF. The CDR3 DNA reads as TGTGCCAGCAGGCCCGGGACAGGGGATGAAAAACTGTTTTTT.

V and J are TRBV5-1 and TRBJ2-1; TRBD2 is a possible D gene (6 bases). Between the trimmed V and J ends, which lost 0 bases and 4 bases, there was a span of 8 bases. CDR3 size: 14 residues. Looked up from germline, CDR1 is SGHRS and CDR2 is YFSETQ. The CDR3 bases are TGCGCCAGCAGCTTGGGGGACTTTTACAATGAGCAGTTCTTC. Protein: CASSLGDFYNEQFF.

V is TRBV12-5 and J is TRBJ2-1; tentative D call: TRBD2 (6 bases). The germline CDR1 and CDR2 sequences are LGHNT and FRNRAP. Trimming took off 0 bases at V and 2 bases at J, with 11 bases between the two ends. This CDR3 contains 16 residues. The chain's CDR3 is CASGLVIGSTYNEQFF. Here the CDR3 DNA reads TGTGCTAGTGGTTTGGTAATCGGGAGCACCTACAATGAGCAGTTCTTC.

J is TRBJ1-2 and V is TRBV27; 7 bases align to TRBD1. CDR3 length: 14 residues. Germline V lookup: CDR1 MNHEY, CDR2 SMNVEV (reference sequence). V gave up 5 bases and J gave up 3 bases; unmatched junction bases: 6. The CDR3 DNA follows: TGTGCCAGCAGTGGTCGGGACAGACACTATGGCTACACCTTC. Amino acid sequence: CASSGRDRHYGYTF.

This clone was found a few times. V and J are TRBV27 and TRBJ2-3, with D possibly being TRBD1 (7 bases). From germline, CDR1 is MNHEY and CDR2 SMNVEV (reference sequence). There are 18 residues in the CDR3. The germline V and J ends were trimmed by 3 bases and 3 bases, with 22 bases remaining between them. CDR3 sequence reads: CASSLGLRGRGGTDTQYF. The CDR3, as DNA: TGTGCCAGCAGTTTGGGGCTGAGGGGGCGGGGTGGGACAGATACGCAGTATTTT.

In its sample, this clone was seen a few times. CDR3 sequence (DNA): TGCAGCGTTCAGGGAGGGGGGTCGAGCTCTGGAAACACCATATATTTT. It is translated as CSVQGGGSSSGNTIYF. This chain links TRBV29-1 with TRBJ1-3; D may be TRBD1 (6 bases). The germline V and J ends were trimmed by 5 bases and 0 bases, with 17 bases remaining between them. The CDR3 has 16 residues. The germline V gene encodes CDR1 SQVTM and CDR2 ANQGSEA. Full variable domain (outside the CDR3, taken from reference TRBV29-1 and TRBJ1-3): SAVISQKPSRDICQRGTSLTIQCQVDSQVTMMFWYRQQPGQSLTLIATANQGSEATYESGFVIDKFPISRPNLTFSTLTVSNMSPEDSSIYLCSVQGGGSSSGNTIYFGEGSWLTVV.

The chain recombines TRBV2 with TRBJ1-2, with D perhaps matching TRBD1 (6 bases). From germline, CDR1 is SNHLY and CDR2 FYNNEI. The CDR3 spans 14 residues. Trimming removed 6 bases from V and 4 bases from J, with 15 bases in between. CDR3 region: CASSGTQGPYGYTF. The CDR3 nucleotides are TGTGCCAGCAGCGGGACACAGGGACCCTATGGCTACACCTTC.

V usage is TRBV7-8 and J usage is TRBJ2-7; 8 nucleotides match TRBD1. The CDR3 has 13 residues. The germline CDR1 and CDR2 sequences are SGHVS and FQNEAQ. The V segment lost 5 bases and the J segment 5 bases; nucleotides outside the gene matches: 5. CDR3 nucleotides: TGTGCCAGCAGCCGGGACAGGAATGACGAGCAGTACTTC. It codes for CASSRDRNDEQYF.

In DNA form, the CDR3 reads TGTGCCAGCAGCCAAAGTGGCATCGAGCAGTACTTC. It is translated as CASSQSGIEQYF. The chain links TRBV3-1 (or the pseudogene TRBV3-2) to TRBJ2-7; no clear D. The germline V gene has CDR1 LGHDT and CDR2 YNNKEL (reference sequence). The CDR3 length is 12 residues. Trimming cost V 2 bases and J 6 bases, with 8 bases left between them.

This rearrangement joins TRBV4-2 to TRBJ2-4, with D uncertain. This CDR3 region has 17 residues. CDR1 and CDR2 from the germline V gene are LGHNA and YNFKEQ. V shed 0 bases and J shed 0 bases, with 12 bases lying between them. CDR3: CASSQDLRRLAKNIQYF. CDR3 in DNA: TGTGCCAGCAGCCAAGATCTTCGCAGACTAGCCAAAAACATTCAGTACTTC.

The CDR3 spells CASSLEGGMNTEAFF. CDR3 DNA sequence: TGTGCCAGCAGCTTAGAAGGGGGCATGAACACTGAAGCTTTCTTT. The chain carries TRBV7-2 and TRBJ1-1, with 7 bases lining up with TRBD1. Germline V lookup: CDR1 SGHTA, CDR2 FQGNSA. The CDR3 loop spans 15 amino acids. The J segment lost 0 bases and the V segment lost 1 base, leaving 2 bases of the junction unmatched.

This chain uses TRBV4-1 with TRBJ1-3; 7 bases align to TRBD1. The CDR3 is 15 amino acids. Unmatched junction bases numbered 7, after V lost 4 bases and J lost 4 bases. Germline values: CDR1 MGHRA, CDR2 YSYEKL. The DNA for the CDR3 is TGCGCCAGCAGCCCTGTGGACAGGCTAGGAAACACCATATATTTT. Its protein is CASSPVDRLGNTIYF.

This chain connects TRBV12-3 or TRBV12-4 to TRBJ1-2; 10 bases fit TRBD1. The CDR3 consists of 13 residues. J gave up 4 bases and V 6 bases, and 2 bases lay outside the gene matches. The CDR3 region is CASSRQGAYGYTF. The CDR3 DNA is TGTGCCAGCAGCCGACAGGGGGCCTATGGCTACACCTTC.

The rearrangement links TRBV11-2 to TRBJ1-5, with D possibly being TRBD1 (5 bases). This CDR3 region has 13 residues. V was shortened by 3 bases and J by 7 bases, with 10 bases between the two germline ends. Germline values: CDR1 SGHAT, CDR2 FQNNGV. CDR3 protein: CASSLLGGQPQHF. CDR3 bases: TGTGCCAGCAGCTTGTTGGGGGGACAGCCCCAGCATTTT.

The chain has TRBV19 and TRBJ2-1; D possibly corresponds to TRBD2 (6 bases). The CDR3 totals 13 residues. The V gene's germline CDR1 is LNHDA and CDR2 SQIVND (reference sequence). Trimming removed 3 bases from V and 7 bases from J, with 10 bases in between. The CDR3 protein is CASSIGRWNEQFF. CDR3 nucleotide sequence: TGTGCCAGTAGTATCGGGAGATGGAATGAGCAGTTCTTC.

A remark on this clone: At one end, the junction sequence differs from germline, possibly due to a read error. V and J are TRBV28 and TRBJ1-5, with D possibly TRBD1 on 5 matching bases. Germline-derived CDR1 and CDR2 are MDHEN and SYDVKM. This CDR3 region has 14 residues. CDR3 sequence: CASTPQGFNQAQHF. CDR3 DNA: TGTGCCAGCACCCCCCAGGGTTTCAATCAGGCCCAGCATTTT.

To note about this clone: The same CDR3 arises from other DNA sequences in this sample as well. The V and J genes are TRBV20-1 and TRBJ1-5; D unclear. CDR1 DFQATT and CDR2 SNEGSKA come from the germline V gene (reference sequence). This CDR3 comprises 12 residues. V was clipped by 3 bases and J by 4 bases, with 7 bases between them. The CDR3 nucleotides are TGCAGTGCTAGTGCAGGAAATCAGCCCCAGCATTTT. Its protein product is CSASAGNQPQHF.

The chain has TRBV29-1 and TRBJ2-1; possible D gene TRBD1, 7 bases. The CDR3 has 15 residues. Germline loops: CDR1 SQVTM, CDR2 ANQGSEA. The germline V and J ends were trimmed by 6 bases and 4 bases, with 19 bases remaining between them. The CDR3 DNA is TGCAGCGTCAGGGGGGACAGCCCCTCGTACAATGAGCAGTTCTTC. Translation: CSVRGDSPSYNEQFF.

The CDR3 loop is CASSQEASSGSISYEQFF. The DNA for the CDR3 is TGCGCCAGCAGCCAAGAGGCGTCTAGCGGGAGTATTAGCTATGAGCAGTTCTTC. The V gene is TRBV4-3, the J gene TRBJ2-1, with 10 positions matching TRBD2. CDR3 length equals 18 residues. The ends lost 0 bases at V and 8 bases at J; junction bases unmatched: 13. Germline lookup yields CDR1 LGHNA and CDR2 YSLEER.

This sequence joins TRBV7-8 and TRBJ2-2; D gene uncertain. From germline, CDR1 is SGHVS and CDR2 FQNEAQ. The CDR3 is 12 amino acids. Trimming left V 1 base short and J 7 bases short, with 4 bases between. The CDR3 loop reads CASSLDFGELFF. The CDR3 DNA is TGTGCCAGCAGCTTAGACTTCGGGGAGCTGTTTTTT.

The V and J genes are TRBV3-1 (or the pseudogene TRBV3-2) and TRBJ2-2; 9 nucleotides agree with TRBD1. The V gene's germline CDR1 is LGHDT and CDR2 YNNKEL (reference sequence). The CDR3 runs 20 residues. J was trimmed by 4 bases and V by 0 bases; bases with no gene match: 15. This CDR3 is CASSQDLGTGNVPGTGELFF. The CDR3 nucleotides read TGTGCCAGCAGCCAAGATCTCGGGACAGGGAACGTTCCGGGCACCGGGGAGCTGTTTTTT.

The chain is built from TRBV3-1 (or the pseudogene TRBV3-2) and TRBJ2-1; 15 positions agree with TRBD2. Germline lookup yields CDR1 LGHDT and CDR2 YNNKEL (reference sequence). The length of the CDR3 is 15 residues. V was clipped by 4 bases and J by 10 bases; unmatched bases: 5. CDR3 residues: CASSRGLAGGGEQFF. DNA for the CDR3: TGTGCCAGCAGCCGGGGACTAGCGGGAGGTGGGGAGCAGTTCTTC.

CDR3 amino acids: CSAKGQHEQYF. The DNA of the CDR3 is TGCAGTGCTAAGGGGCAGCACGAGCAGTACTTC. The chain carries TRBV20-1 and TRBJ2-7, with D tentatively TRBD1 (5 bases). The CDR3 extends over 11 amino acids. V lost 4 bases and J 5 bases, leaving 9 bases between the germline ends. Germline CDR1 reads DFQATT; CDR2 reads SNEGSKA (reference sequence).

This chain joins TRBV28 and TRBJ2-7; no definite D call. V dropped 6 bases and J dropped 1 base, with 13 bases sitting between them. The CDR3 sequence is 14 residues long. The germline gives CDR1 MDHEN, CDR2 SYDVKM. CDR3 amino acids: CASRPPMPSYEQYF. In DNA form, the CDR3 reads TGTGCCAGCAGGCCCCCTATGCCTTCCTACGAGCAGTACTTC. Looking up the rest from reference TRBV28 and TRBJ2-7 gives the full variable domain: DVKVTQSSRYLVKRTGEKVFLECVQDMDHENMFWYRQDPGLGLRLIYFSYDVKMKEKGDIPEGYSVSREKKERFSLILESASTNQTSMYLCASRPPMPSYEQYFGPGTRLTVT.

The genes are TRBV19 and TRBJ1-1; 11 positions match TRBD1. Germline loops: CDR1 LNHDA, CDR2 SQIVND (reference sequence). The length of the CDR3 is 14 residues. Trimming at V came to 5 bases and at J to 4 bases, leaving 3 bases not matched to a gene. The chain's CDR3 is CASSGDRGVTEAFF. The CDR3 nucleotides are TGTGCCAGTAGTGGGGACAGGGGGGTCACTGAAGCTTTCTTT.